Listed below are T cell receptor beta chains from one sample, sequenced in a study of OX40 agonist ivuxolimab in advanced cancers. Profiling relied on immunoSEQ multiplex PCR, and the TCRdb table lists in-frame clones only, not all of them. The data show 13,000 to 15,000 clones, over 60% seen once. The sequences come from CD4+ or CD8+ T cells sorted from blood, collected in a trial of the OX40 agonist ivuxolimab. Receptors were obtained from an adult with an advanced solid tumor such as melanoma, head and neck, liver or kidney cancer. Both conserved end residues are part of each CDR3. The D gene is left open where the match is weak. The listing skips clone size in some rows; elsewhere it reads once, few, many or a size class.

v_gene: TRBV21-1; j_gene: TRBJ1-5; d_gene: .; abundance: .; CDR3aa: CASSTRGTDSNQPQHF; CDR3nt: TGTGCCAGCAGCACCAGGGGAACAGATAGCAATCAGCCCCAGCATTTT
v_gene: TRBV13; j_gene: TRBJ2-1; d_gene: .; abundance: .; CDR3aa: CASSLTRDNEQFF; CDR3nt: TGTGCCAGCAGCTTAACGCGGGACAATGAGCAGTTCTTC
v_gene: TRBV28; j_gene: TRBJ2-2; d_gene: TRBD2; abundance: .; CDR3aa: CASSSPLGLAAGELFF; CDR3nt: TGTGCCAGCAGTTCTCCCCTGGGACTAGCGGCCGGGGAGCTGTTTTTT
v_gene: TRBV27; j_gene: TRBJ1-5; d_gene: .; abundance: .; CDR3aa: CASSLWGNQPQHF; CDR3nt: TGTGCCAGCAGTTTATGGGGCAATCAGCCCCAGCATTTT
v_gene: TRBV10-2; j_gene: TRBJ2-7; d_gene: .; abundance: .; CDR3aa: CASSASYEQYF; CDR3nt: TGCGCCAGCAGTGCAAGCTACGAGCAGTACTTC
v_gene: TRBV7-9; j_gene: TRBJ1-2; d_gene: TRBD1; abundance: .; CDR3aa: CASSPTLYRDSGDYGYTF; CDR3nt: TGTGCCAGCAGCCCGACACTATACCGGGACAGCGGGGACTATGGCTACACCTTC
v_gene: TRBV7-9; j_gene: TRBJ2-3; d_gene: .; abundance: few; CDR3aa: CASSGLVELTDTQYF; CDR3nt: TGTGCCAGCAGCGGGTTGGTGGAGCTCACAGATACGCAGTATTTT
v_gene: TRBV19; j_gene: TRBJ2-2; d_gene: .; abundance: once; CDR3aa: CASELSPGELFF; CDR3nt: TGTGCCAGTGAGCTATCCCCCGGGGAGCTGTTTTTT
v_gene: TRBV28; j_gene: TRBJ2-1; d_gene: .; abundance: .; CDR3aa: CASRGGRRLPDSYNEQFF; CDR3nt: TGTGCCAGCAGGGGGGGTCGGCGCCTGCCCGATTCCTACAATGAGCAGTTCTTC
v_gene: TRBV7-3; j_gene: TRBJ2-2; d_gene: TRBD2; abundance: .; CDR3aa: CASSLTSQSTGELFF; CDR3nt: TGTGCCAGCAGCTTGACTAGCCAAAGTACCGGGGAGCTGTTTTTT
v_gene: TRBV19; j_gene: TRBJ2-1; d_gene: .; abundance: once; CDR3aa: CASTPDRLSYNEQFF; CDR3nt: TGTGCCAGTACTCCGGACAGACTCTCCTACAATGAGCAGTTCTTC
v_gene: TRBV4-2; j_gene: TRBJ2-7; d_gene: TRBD2; abundance: medium-sized; CDR3aa: CASSQEAGEVYEQYF; CDR3nt: TGTGCCAGCAGCCAAGAGGCGGGAGAGGTGTACGAGCAGTACTTC
v_gene: TRBV9; j_gene: TRBJ2-7; d_gene: .; abundance: .; CDR3aa: CASSVKEGYEQYF; CDR3nt: TGTGCCAGCAGCGTTAAAGAGGGGTACGAGCAGTACTTC
v_gene: TRBV4-1; j_gene: TRBJ1-5; d_gene: .; abundance: .; CDR3aa: CASSQTDRNQPQHF; CDR3nt: TGCGCCAGCAGCCAAACGGACCGCAATCAGCCCCAGCATTTT
v_gene: TRBV29-1; j_gene: TRBJ2-2; d_gene: .; abundance: few; CDR3aa: CSVRAGELFF; CDR3nt: TGCAGCGTTAGGGCCGGGGAGCTGTTTTTT
v_gene: TRBV27; j_gene: TRBJ2-1; d_gene: .; abundance: .; CDR3aa: CASSLNLREQFF; CDR3nt: TGTGCCAGCAGCCTAAACCTCCGCGAGCAGTTCTTC
v_gene: TRBV18; j_gene: TRBJ2-1; d_gene: TRBD2; abundance: .; CDR3aa: CASSLLAGHDEQFF; CDR3nt: TGTGCCAGCTCACTACTAGCGGGACACGATGAGCAGTTCTTC
v_gene: TRBV7-9; j_gene: TRBJ2-7; d_gene: .; abundance: .; CDR3aa: CASSPPAASYEQYF; CDR3nt: TGTGCCAGCAGCCCCCCAGCGGCCTCCTACGAGCAGTACTTC
v_gene: TRBV19; j_gene: TRBJ2-1; d_gene: .; abundance: .; CDR3aa: CASRRTPRGGEQFF; CDR3nt: TGTGCCAGTAGACGCACCCCAAGGGGTGGTGAGCAGTTCTTC
v_gene: TRBV7-3; j_gene: TRBJ2-1; d_gene: TRBD2; abundance: .; CDR3aa: CASSLDPGLAGAEHNEQFF; CDR3nt: TGTGCCAGCAGTCTTGACCCGGGACTAGCGGGAGCCGAGCACAATGAGCAGTTCTTC
v_gene: TRBV28; j_gene: TRBJ1-2; d_gene: .; abundance: .; CDR3aa: CASSLQGSYGYTF; CDR3nt: TGTGCCAGCAGTCTACAGGGCTCCTATGGCTACACCTTC
v_gene: TRBV9; j_gene: TRBJ1-1; d_gene: TRBD1; abundance: .; CDR3aa: CASSGTGEAFF; CDR3nt: TGTGCCAGCAGCGGGACAGGTGAAGCTTTCTTT
v_gene: TRBV5-1; j_gene: TRBJ2-5; d_gene: .; abundance: .; CDR3aa: CASNRQGWEETQYF; CDR3nt: TGCGCCAGCAATCGTCAGGGGTGGGAAGAGACCCAGTACTTC
v_gene: TRBV11-1; j_gene: TRBJ2-7; d_gene: TRBD1; abundance: .; CDR3aa: CASSVRDRGSKDEQYF; CDR3nt: TGTGCCAGCAGCGTCCGGGACAGGGGGTCAAAGGACGAGCAGTACTTC
v_gene: TRBV9; j_gene: TRBJ2-2; d_gene: .; abundance: .; CDR3aa: CASSPRGGDTGELFF; CDR3nt: TGTGCCAGCAGCCCCAGAGGCGGGGACACCGGGGAGCTGTTTTTT
v_gene: TRBV5-6; j_gene: TRBJ2-4; d_gene: TRBD2; abundance: .; CDR3aa: CASSSVALRGRAKNIQYF; CDR3nt: TGTGCCAGCAGCTCCGTTGCTCTCCGCGGGAGGGCCAAAAACATTCAGTACTTC
v_gene: TRBV28; j_gene: TRBJ2-7; d_gene: TRBD1; abundance: .; CDR3aa: CASSRYYGIGQVAYEQYF; CDR3nt: TGTGCCAGCAGCCGATACTACGGAATAGGACAGGTCGCCTACGAGCAGTACTTC
v_gene: TRBV5-1; j_gene: TRBJ2-7; d_gene: .; abundance: once; CDR3aa: CASSAGTNIAYEQYF; CDR3nt: TGCGCCAGCAGCGCGGGAACGAACATAGCCTACGAGCAGTACTTC
v_gene: TRBV28; j_gene: TRBJ2-7; d_gene: TRBD2; abundance: once; CDR3aa: CASSSPGTSGTYEQYF; CDR3nt: TGTGCCAGCAGCTCTCCGGGGACTAGCGGAACCTACGAGCAGTACTTC
v_gene: TRBV6-5; j_gene: TRBJ1-1; d_gene: .; abundance: .; CDR3aa: CASSYSLANTEAFF; CDR3nt: TGTGCCAGCAGTTACTCTTTAGCGAACACTGAAGCTTTCTTT
v_gene: TRBV7-9; j_gene: TRBJ1-2; d_gene: .; abundance: few; CDR3aa: CASSLAMDPGGYTF; CDR3nt: TGTGCCAGCAGCTTGGCAATGGACCCCGGGGGCTACACCTTC
v_gene: TRBV11-1; j_gene: TRBJ2-7; d_gene: .; abundance: few; CDR3aa: CASSSLADSVYEQYF; CDR3nt: TGTGCCAGCAGCTCCCTCGCTGACAGTGTCTACGAGCAGTACTTC
v_gene: TRBV19; j_gene: TRBJ1-1; d_gene: .; abundance: .; CDR3aa: CASSVGGQNTEAFF; CDR3nt: TGTGCCAGTAGTGTTGGGGGACAGAACACTGAAGCTTTCTTT
v_gene: TRBV4-1; j_gene: TRBJ1-3; d_gene: .; abundance: .; CDR3aa: CASSQDARRHSGNTIYF; CDR3nt: TGCGCCAGCAGCCAAGATGCGAGGCGGCACTCTGGAAACACCATATATTTT
v_gene: TRBV5-1; j_gene: TRBJ1-2; d_gene: TRBD1; abundance: .; CDR3aa: CASSLETGASIRYTF; CDR3nt: TGCGCCAGCAGCTTGGAAACAGGGGCGTCTATTCGCTACACCTTC
v_gene: TRBV11-1; j_gene: TRBJ2-3; d_gene: .; abundance: .; CDR3aa: CASSFIVAADTQYF; CDR3nt: TGTGCCAGCAGCTTTATTGTAGCCGCAGATACGCAGTATTTT
v_gene: TRBV4-1; j_gene: TRBJ1-2; d_gene: TRBD1; abundance: .; CDR3aa: CASSKVPVQGVVDGYTF; CDR3nt: TGCGCCAGCAGCAAGGTACCCGTACAGGGGGTAGTGGATGGCTACACCTTC
v_gene: TRBV27; j_gene: TRBJ2-2; d_gene: .; abundance: .; CDR3aa: CASSLQTGQHRGAVF; CDR3nt: TGTGCCAGCAGTTTACAGACAGGACAACACCGGGGAGCTGTTTTT
v_gene: TRBV5-4; j_gene: TRBJ2-7; d_gene: .; abundance: .; CDR3aa: CASSLKGTYEQYF; CDR3nt: TGTGCCAGCAGCTTAAAGGGAACCTACGAGCAGTACTTC
v_gene: TRBV27; j_gene: TRBJ1-5; d_gene: .; abundance: .; CDR3aa: CASSLFGGGGQPQHF; CDR3nt: TGTGCCAGCAGTTTATTTGGTGGGGGGGGACAGCCCCAGCATTTT
v_gene: TRBV10-1; j_gene: TRBJ2-3; d_gene: .; abundance: .; CDR3aa: CASSGVGDTQYF; CDR3nt: TGCGCCAGCAGTGGCGTTGGGGATACGCAGTATTTT
v_gene: TRBV18; j_gene: TRBJ2-1; d_gene: .; abundance: .; CDR3aa: CASSPGLEWKFF; CDR3nt: TGTGCCAGCTCACCAGGGCTCGAGTGGAAGTTCTTC
v_gene: TRBV5-1; j_gene: TRBJ2-1; d_gene: TRBD2; abundance: .; CDR3aa: CASSAIKGLAIEQFF; CDR3nt: TGCGCCAGCAGCGCCATTAAGGGACTAGCGATTGAGCAGTTCTTC
v_gene: TRBV10-3; j_gene: TRBJ2-1; d_gene: .; abundance: .; CDR3aa: CAIRLASPYNEQFF; CDR3nt: TGTGCCATCAGGCTAGCGTCCCCCTACAATGAGCAGTTCTTC
v_gene: TRBV28; j_gene: TRBJ1-6; d_gene: .; abundance: .; CDR3aa: CASSFVGAGNNSPLHF; CDR3nt: TGTGCCAGCAGTTTTGTGGGGGCGGGGAATAATTCACCCCTCCACTTT
v_gene: TRBV19; j_gene: TRBJ2-7; d_gene: TRBD2; abundance: .; CDR3aa: CASSILSGRAVYEQYF; CDR3nt: TGTGCCAGTAGTATACTAAGCGGGAGGGCCGTCTACGAGCAGTACTTC
v_gene: TRBV21-1; j_gene: TRBJ2-2; d_gene: .; abundance: .; CDR3aa: CASSKGPAGTSGRDGELFF; CDR3nt: TGTGCCAGCAGCAAAGGTCCGGCAGGGACTAGCGGGAGGGACGGGGAGCTGTTTTTT
v_gene: TRBV6-1; j_gene: TRBJ1-1; d_gene: .; abundance: once; CDR3aa: CASSEARGMNTEAFF; CDR3nt: TGTGCCAGCAGTGAAGCGAGAGGAATGAACACTGAAGCTTTCTTT
v_gene: TRBV7-9; j_gene: TRBJ1-1; d_gene: TRBD1; abundance: .; CDR3aa: CASRQGAFMNTEAFF; CDR3nt: TGTGCCAGCCGACAGGGAGCCTTTATGAACACTGAAGCTTTCTTT
v_gene: TRBV27; j_gene: TRBJ2-1; d_gene: TRBD2; abundance: once; CDR3aa: CASSLMSSGGYNEQFF; CDR3nt: TGTGCCAGCAGTTTAATGTCTAGCGGGGGATACAATGAGCAGTTCTTC
v_gene: TRBV27; j_gene: TRBJ2-2; d_gene: .; abundance: .; CDR3aa: CASLAGGWNTGELFF; CDR3nt: TGTGCCAGCCTCGCTGGGGGATGGAACACCGGGGAGCTGTTTTTT
v_gene: TRBV18; j_gene: TRBJ1-1; d_gene: .; abundance: .; CDR3aa: CASSPGGNTEAFF; CDR3nt: TGTGCCAGCTCACCGGGGGGGAACACTGAAGCTTTCTTT
v_gene: TRBV6-5; j_gene: TRBJ1-2; d_gene: .; abundance: few; CDR3aa: CASCEGQFCYGYTF; CDR3nt: TGTGCCAGCTGTGAAGGGCAGTTTTGCTATGGCTACACCTTC
v_gene: TRBV7-9; j_gene: TRBJ2-1; d_gene: .; abundance: once; CDR3aa: CASGFEQQFF; CDR3nt: TGTGCCAGCGGCTTTGAGCAGCAGTTCTTC
v_gene: TRBV23-1; j_gene: TRBJ1-5; d_gene: TRBD1; abundance: .; CDR3aa: CASSSTGDFRGPQHF; CDR3nt: TGCGCCAGCAGTTCGACAGGGGACTTCAGGGGGCCCCAGCATTTT